The 22 T cell receptor delta chains below were found in one sample sequenced in a study of gamma-delta chains in newborns, infants, children. TCRdb re-called the reads through CATT. The table includes thousands of delta-chain clones, roughly 0.66% detected once. The sample was blood. These receptors were taken from a child who was a newborn, infant or young child, either healthy, febrile or measles-vaccinated (not recorded which).

This clone was detected many times. The chain employs TRDV2 and TRDJ3, with 12 bases lining up with TRDD3. The CDR3 totals 20 residues. CDR1 and CDR2 from the germline V gene are GEAIGNYY and EKD. Unmatched junction bases numbered 6, after V lost 1 base and J lost 0 bases. The CDR3 protein is CACDTAGGYESSWDTRQMFF. CDR3 bases: TGTGCCTGTGACACGGCTGGGGGATACGAAAGCTCCTGGGACACCCGACAGATGTTTTTC.

By share of the sample, this clone is medium-sized (0.01 to 0.1%). The chain couples TRDV2 to TRDJ3, with 8 positions matching TRDD3. This CDR3 region has 20 residues. Losses at the gene ends were 1 base for V and 0 bases for J; bases not matched to a gene: 10. The germline CDR1 and CDR2 sequences are GEAIGNYY and EKD. CDR3 nucleotides: TGTGCCTGTGACACGTTTACTGGGGGTCTGAGCTCCTGGGACACCCGACAGATGTTTTTC. Its protein is CACDTFTGGLSSWDTRQMFF.

A note on this clone: The amino acid sequence in TCRdb belongs to a much larger clone and departs from this DNA's translation at residue 17, likely a sequencing read error; the sequence shown is translated from the DNA. CDR3 sequence: CACDTVTGGPSSWDTRRMFF. The CDR3 DNA sequence: TGTGCCTGTGACACCGTGACTGGGGGACCCAGCTCCTGGGACACCCGACGGATGTTTTTC. The rearrangement links TRDV2 to TRDJ3; TRDD3 matches at 9 bases. This CDR3 spans 20 amino acids. Per germline, CDR1 GEAIGNYY and CDR2 EKD.

This clone was counted between two and nine times. The mismatch at residue 3 between this DNA's translation and the TCRdb protein of a much larger clone likely reflects a read error; the protein shown is translated from the DNA. This rearrangement joins TRDV2 to TRDJ2; 10 bases agree with TRDD3. The CDR3 extends over 14 amino acids. The V gene's germline CDR1 is GEAIGNYY and CDR2 EKD. CDR3 nucleotide sequence: TGTGCCCGTGACCCACTGGGGGATGGGGCACAACTCTTCTTT. As protein: CARDPLGDGAQLFF.

There are many counts of this clone. This specimen includes other DNA sequences encoding the same CDR3. The chain has TRDV2 and TRDJ3, with 11 bases aligning to TRDD3. Per the germline V gene, CDR1 is GEAIGNYY and CDR2 is EKD. The trim removed 2 bases at V and 0 bases at J, leaving 5 bases unmatched. This CDR3 is 19 amino acids long. The CDR3 sequence is CACDKGTGGYSWDTRQMFF. CDR3 in DNA: TGTGCCTGTGACAAAGGTACTGGGGGATACTCCTGGGACACCCGACAGATGTTTTTC.

This clone was counted only a few times. This clone may be a read error of a much larger clone one base away. In the same sample, other DNA sequences code for this CDR3. J is TRDJ3 and V is TRDV2; 10 bases agree with TRDD3. Germline V CDR1 and CDR2: GEAIGNYY, EKD. The CDR3 runs 19 residues. The CDR3: CACDGYWGILSWDTRQMFF. The DNA of the CDR3 is TGTGCCTGTGATGGTTACTGGGGGATCCTATCCTGGGACACCCGACAGATGTTCTTC.

This clone was observed a handful of times. Given a much more abundant clone one base away, this may be a read error. The V and J genes are TRDV2 and TRDJ3; perhaps TRDD3 as D (6 bases). Per germline, CDR1 GEAIGNYY and CDR2 EKD. The germline V and J ends were trimmed by 0 bases and 0 bases, with 14 bases remaining between them. There are 19 residues in the CDR3. The CDR3 loop is CACDTGGHLNSWDTRQMFF. CDR3 bases: TGTGCCTGTGACACCGGGGGACACCTTAACTCCTGGGACACCCGACAGATGTTTTTC.

Concerning this clone: One base away lies a much larger clone, so this may be a sequencing read error. The rearrangement uses TRDV2 and TRDJ2; maybe TRDD3 (5 bases). The CDR3 contains 14 residues. Trimming left V 3 bases short and J 5 bases short, with 12 bases between. Germline CDR1 is GEAIGNYY and CDR2 is EKD. This CDR3 is CACDPPGGTAQLFF. CDR3 bases: TGTGCCTGTGACCCACCGGGGGGTACAGCACAACTCTTCTTT.

As concerns this clone: TCRdb attributes to this sequence the protein of a much larger clone, which differs from the DNA translation at residue 13; a read error is likely, and the protein displayed is translated from the DNA. V is TRDV2 and J is TRDJ3; 13 bases map to TRDD3. This CDR3 is built from 20 residues. Germline loops: CDR1 GEAIGNYY, CDR2 EKD. CDR3 loop: CACDTLTGGYASRDTRQMFF. In nucleotides, the CDR3 is TGTGCCTGTGACACGCTTACTGGGGGATACGCCTCCCGGGACACCCGACAGATGTTTTTC.

By share of the sample, this clone is large. Distinct nucleotide sequences in the sample also encode this CDR3. The V call is TRDV2, the J call TRDJ3, with D maybe TRDD3 (6 bases). Germline V gives CDR1 GEAIGNYY, CDR2 EKD. CDR3 length: 16 residues. Trimming pared 2 bases from V and 3 bases from J, leaving 10 bases between. CDR3 nucleotide sequence: TGTGCCTGTGACAGCTGGGGCAACTGGGACACCCGACAGATGTTTTTC. This encodes CACDSWGNWDTRQMFF.

Note on this clone: Translating the DNA gives a protein that differs from the TCRdb entry at residue 10; the protein shown here is that DNA translation. The chain joins TRDV2 to TRDJ3, with D possibly matching TRDD3 (6 bases). V shed 2 bases and J shed 2 bases, with 15 bases lying between them. Per the germline V gene, CDR1 is GEAIGNYY and CDR2 is EKD. This CDR3 contains 18 residues. This CDR3 reads CACDSTGRYPWDTRQMFF. The CDR3 DNA reads TGTGCCTGTGACAGTACTGGGAGATATCCCTGGGACACCCGACAGATGTTTTTC.

The V gene is TRDV2, the J gene TRDJ2; TRDD3 is a possible D gene (6 bases). The CDR3 runs to 17 residues. Germline CDR1 and CDR2: GEAIGNYY and EKD. With 0 bases removed from V and 14 bases from J, the gap between germline ends came to 27 bases. CDR3 region: CACDTEGVGDETARLFF. As DNA, the CDR3 is TGTGCCTGTGACACCGAGGGGGTTGGGGATGAGACAGCACGGCTCTTCTTT.

On this clone itself: This clone may be a read error of a much larger clone one base away. Other nucleotide sequences from this sample produce the same CDR3. This chain uses TRDV2 with TRDJ3; the D gene is possibly TRDD3 (5 bases). The CDR3 length is 18 residues. Per the germline V gene, CDR1 is GEAIGNYY and CDR2 is EKD. CDR3 region: CACDTAAVGSWDTRQMFF. The CDR3 DNA reads as TGTGCCTGTGACACCGCGGCGGTAGGCTCCTGGGACACCCGGCAGATGTTTTTC.

Remarks on this clone: A far bigger clonotype differs at one base, so this is likely a read error. This specimen includes other DNA sequences encoding the same CDR3. This chain links TRDV2 with TRDJ3, with 11 bases identical to TRDD3. This CDR3 spans 20 amino acids. The V gene's germline CDR1 is GEAIGNYY and CDR2 EKD. Here the CDR3 reads CACDTLGDTLPSWDTRQMFF. Written as DNA, the CDR3 is TGTGCCTGTGACACTTTGGGGGATACGCTTCCCTCCTGGGACACCCGGCAGATGTTTTTC.

In this sample, this clone turned up a few times. The translation of this DNA and the TCRdb protein of a much larger clone differ at residue 5, probably owing to a read error; the protein shown here is translated from the DNA. V gene TRDV2 combines with J gene TRDJ3; 10 bases map to TRDD3. J was trimmed by 1 base and V by 3 bases; bases with no gene match: 5. The CDR3 has 18 residues. Germline assignment: CDR1 GEAIGNYY and CDR2 EKD. CDR3 bases: TGTGCCTGTGACGCCGCACTGGGGGATTCCTGGGACACCCGACAGATGTTTTTC. Its protein is CACDAALGDSWDTRQMFF.

Comments on this clone: This may be a read error, as it is one base from a much larger clone. This specimen includes other DNA sequences encoding the same CDR3. The V and J genes are TRDV2 and TRDJ1; weak D call: TRDD3 (6 bases). Germline V gives CDR1 GEAIGNYY, CDR2 EKD. The V end lost 0 bases, the J end lost 5 bases, and 12 bases lay between the germline ends. CDR3 length equals 14 residues. CDR3 bases: TGTGCCTGTGACACCGTTGGGGGGTCAGATAAACTCATCTTT. Protein: CACDTVGGSDKLIF.

About this clone itself: Other DNA sequences in the sample encode the same CDR3. This chain links TRDV2 with TRDJ3; tentative D call: TRDD3 (6 bases). CDR3 length: 19 amino acids. Trimming left V 0 bases short and J 1 base short, with 15 bases between. Germline CDR1 is GEAIGNYY and CDR2 is EKD. The CDR3: CACDTVRDKGSWDTRQMFF. The CDR3 coding sequence is TGTGCCTGTGACACCGTTCGGGATAAGGGGTCCTGGGACACCCGACAGATGTTTTTC.

The sample holds many counts of this clone. It is likely a read error: a sequence one base away is far more abundant. The chain links TRDV2 to TRDJ3, with 9 nucleotides matching TRDD3. CDR1 is GEAIGNYY and CDR2 is EKD in the germline V gene. This CDR3 has 18 residues. The J segment lost 2 bases and the V segment lost 0 bases, leaving 4 bases of the junction unmatched. CDR3 amino acids: CACDTGGYRPWDTRQMFF. CDR3 sequence (DNA): TGTGCCTGTGACACCGGGGGATACAGGCCCTGGGACACCCGACAGATGTTTTTC.

By share of the sample, this clone is medium-sized (0.01 to 0.1%). Other DNA variants within this sample encode the same CDR3. The CDR3 region has the DNA TGTGCCTGTGACACCGCGGGACTGGGACCCAGCTCCTGGGACACCCGACAGATGTTTTTC. This encodes CACDTAGLGPSSWDTRQMFF. The chain couples TRDV2 to TRDJ3, with D perhaps TRDD3 (6 bases). The CDR3 length is 20 residues. Germline V CDR1 and CDR2: GEAIGNYY, EKD. Trimming stripped 0 bases from V and 0 bases from J, with 17 bases between.

In its sample, this clone was seen a few times. For this DNA, TCRdb reports the protein of a much larger clone, which diverges at residue 6, most likely from a read error; the protein presented here is translated directly from the DNA. The genes are TRDV2 and TRDJ3; TRDD3 aligns across 7 bases. This CDR3 region has 18 residues. The V segment lost 3 bases and the J segment 1 base; nucleotides outside the gene matches: 8. Germline CDR1 and CDR2: GEAIGNYY and EKD. Here the CDR3 reads CACDPRGIGSWDTRQMFF. The CDR3 bases are TGTGCCTGTGACCCCCGGGGGATCGGGTCCTGGGACACCCGACAGATGTTTTTC.

This clone has a handful of counts. The TCRdb protein comes from a much larger clone and disagrees with this DNA's translation at residue 3, likely due to a read error; the protein given here is derived from the DNA. The chain combines TRDV2 with TRDJ3; 10 positions agree with TRDD3. The germline V gene has CDR1 GEAIGNYY and CDR2 EKD. This CDR3 has 18 amino acids. CDR3 coding DNA: TGTGCCAGTGACACTGGGGGATTCAGCTCCTGGGACACCCGACAGATGTTTTTC. Its protein is CASDTGGFSSWDTRQMFF.

This clone was counted ten times or more. This likely stems from a read error, as it lies one base from a far larger clone. Additional DNA sequences in this sample encode the identical CDR3. The genes are TRDV2 and TRDJ3; 11 nucleotides align to TRDD3. Germline lookup yields CDR1 GEAIGNYY and CDR2 EKD. This CDR3 comprises 18 residues. CDR3 in DNA: TGTGCCTGTGAGCGACTGGGGGATAACTCCTGGGACACTCGACAGATGTTTTTC. It encodes CACERLGDNSWDTRQMFF.